The clone carrying this TCR beta chain was picked up one time. This sample stems from a study of control samples from healthy donors and cancer patients. Assay: immunoSEQ multiplex PCR; the TCRdb copy retains only in-frame clones and omits some. The repertoire holds about 170,000 clones, with about nine tenths as singletons. Between the trimmed V and J ends, which lost 0 bases and 1 base, there was a span of 12 bases. The CDR3 is 16 amino acids. Germline lookup yields CDR1 LGHDT and CDR2 YNNKEL (reference sequence). The chain has TRBV3-1 (or the pseudogene TRBV3-2) and TRBJ1-1; TRBD1 might be the D (6 bases). This TCR came from a woman aged 25 to 39 in good health. The sequencing input was blood. The CDR3 reads CASSQDAGQPNTEAFF. In nucleotides, the CDR3 is TGTGCCAGCAGCCAAGACGCCGGACAGCCGAACACTGAAGCTTTCTTT.